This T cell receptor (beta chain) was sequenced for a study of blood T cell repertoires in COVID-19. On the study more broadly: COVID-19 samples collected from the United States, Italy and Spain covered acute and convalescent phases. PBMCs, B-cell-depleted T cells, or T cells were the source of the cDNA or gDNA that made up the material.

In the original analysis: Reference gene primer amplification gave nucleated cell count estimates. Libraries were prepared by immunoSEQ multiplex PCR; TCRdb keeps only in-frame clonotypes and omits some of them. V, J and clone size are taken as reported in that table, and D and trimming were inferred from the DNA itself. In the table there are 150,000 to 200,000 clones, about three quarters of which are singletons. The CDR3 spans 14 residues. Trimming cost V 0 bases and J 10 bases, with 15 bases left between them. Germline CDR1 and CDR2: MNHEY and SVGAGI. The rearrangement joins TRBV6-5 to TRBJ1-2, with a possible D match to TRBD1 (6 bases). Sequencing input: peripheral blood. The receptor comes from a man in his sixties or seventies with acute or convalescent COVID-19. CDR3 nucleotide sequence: TGTGCCAGCAGTTACTCCCATCTCACAGGGAACTACACCTTC. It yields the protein CASSYSHLTGNYTF.